This T cell receptor (beta chain) was captured by sequencing in a study of post-analysis software for immune sequencing data. Overall study context: Included courses were relapsing-remitting and secondary progressive multiple sclerosis; progressive-relapsing multiple sclerosis was also included.

cDNA libraries of TCR beta carried unique molecular identifiers. About 540,000 cDNA molecules were obtained from around 1 to 9.1 million T cells. TCRdb reprocessed the PCR reads via MiXCR and lists one record per CDR3 protein. The data show 150,000 or so distinct CDR3 sequences, around 36% seen once. Study-level points and caveats: The normalized Chao1 diversity of multiple sclerosis patients was significantly lower than that of controls. Elevated frequency relative to controls characterized several TRBV segments in patients, TRBV5-6, TRBV5-1 and TRBV20-1 among them.

This clonotype showed up just a few times. No antigen is known for it. This CDR3 comprises 16 residues. The V gene end was trimmed by 4 bases and the J gene end by 3 bases; junction bases not matched to a gene: 10. Germline CDR1 reads SGDLS; CDR2 reads YYNGEE. The clonotype comes from a girl aged 5 to 17 with multiple sclerosis. The V and J genes are TRBV9 and TRBJ1-2, with 9 bases aligning to TRBD1. Material: blood, obtained after autologous hematopoietic stem cell transplantation. CDR3: CASSPQGTGTDYGYTF. CDR3 in DNA: TGTGCCAGCAGCCCTCAGGGGACAGGGACGGACTATGGCTACACCTTC.